This is a list of T cell receptor beta chains from one sample in a study of early T cells in non-severe SARS-CoV-2 infection. MiXCR was run by TCRdb on the 5' RACE reads, yielding one entry per CDR3 protein. The table includes about 68,000 distinct CDR3 sequences, about 11% detected once. Sequencing was carried out using whole blood. Every receptor here comes from an adult who was a healthcare worker with PCR-confirmed SARS-CoV-2 infection or an uninfected control (not recorded which). Each CDR3 is given with its conserved first and last residue. The order of the fields is CDR3 protein, CDR3 DNA, D gene, J gene, V gene, CDR3 length, clone size. A D gene is named only where the DNA matches it firmly. Clone size is shown for a subset of rows, as once, few, many or a class of expanded clone.

CASSFGETDTQYF	TGTGCCAGCAGTTTTGGCGAGACAGATACGCAGTATTTT	NA	TRBJ2-3	TRBV12-3/TRBV12-4	13	few
CASSFGGAKRNTIYF	TGTGCCAGCAGTTTCGGAGGGGCGAAAAGAAACACCATATATTTT	NA	TRBJ1-3	TRBV12-3/TRBV12-4	15	NA
CSAKLTGRSYNEQFF	TGCAGTGCTAAATTGACAGGTCGCTCCTACAATGAGCAGTTCTTC	NA	TRBJ2-1	TRBV20-1	15	few
CASKGTGELFF	TGTGCCAGCAAGGGGACCGGGGAGCTGTTTTTT	NA	TRBJ2-2	TRBV5-4	11	NA
CASSFGTSGRALQTQYF	TGCGCCAGCAGCTTTGGGACTAGCGGGAGGGCCCTCCAGACCCAGTACTTC	TRBD2	TRBJ2-5	TRBV5-1	17	NA
CASSPGLAGGEQFF	TGTGCCAGCAGCCCTGGACTAGCGGGAGGTGAGCAGTTCTTC	TRBD2	TRBJ2-1	TRBV4-2	14	NA
CASAKYGDEQFF	TGTGCCAGCGCGAAATACGGCGATGAGCAGTTCTTC	NA	TRBJ2-1	TRBV2	12	many
CASSLQDQKAFF	TGTGCCAGCAGCTTACAGGACCAAAAAGCTTTCTTT	NA	TRBJ1-1	TRBV7-2	12	many
CASSYNGEDQPQHF	TGTGCCAGCAGTTACAACGGGGAGGATCAGCCCCAGCATTTT	NA	TRBJ1-5	TRBV6-6	14	NA
CASSTSSGARNTQYF	TGTGCCAGTAGTACCAGTAGCGGGGCTCGGAATACGCAGTATTTT	TRBD2	TRBJ2-3	TRBV19	15	few
CSSRQGAYGYTF	TGCAGCAGCCGACAGGGGGCCTATGGCTACACCTTC	TRBD1	TRBJ1-2	TRBV29-1	12	few
CSARDSRGPDTQYF	TGCAGTGCTAGAGATTCGCGAGGACCAGATACGCAGTATTTT	NA	TRBJ2-3	TRBV20-1	14	few
CASSPDGSGNTIYF	TGTGCCAGCTCTCCTGACGGCTCTGGAAACACCATATATTTT	NA	TRBJ1-3	TRBV18	14	NA
CASSLWDITGELFF	TGCGCCAGCAGCTTGTGGGACATCACCGGGGAGCTGTTTTTT	NA	TRBJ2-2	TRBV5-1	14	few
CASSQEPVAGGNEQYF	TGCGCCAGCAGCCAAGAACCCGTGGCAGGGGGCAACGAGCAGTACTTC	TRBD1	TRBJ2-7	TRBV4-3	16	few
CASSLEQGSDTGELFF	TGTGCCAGCAGCTTAGAGCAGGGGTCGGACACCGGGGAGCTGTTTTTT	NA	TRBJ2-2	TRBV7-6	16	NA
CASSHGPSTGELFF	TGTGCCAGCAGCCACGGACCTTCCACCGGGGAGCTGTTTTTT	NA	TRBJ2-2	TRBV7-7	14	NA
CASGLGYNEQFF	TGTGCTAGTGGATTGGGCTACAATGAGCAGTTCTTC	NA	TRBJ2-1	TRBV12-5	12	many
CSAGQGRGQETQYF	TGCAGTGCAGGACAGGGAAGGGGCCAAGAGACCCAGTACTTC	TRBD1	TRBJ2-5	TRBV20-1	14	many
CASSVLGTGEQYF	TGCGCCAGCAGCGTCTTAGGGACGGGCGAGCAGTACTTC	NA	TRBJ2-7	TRBV5-1	13	few
CSARLARLQETQYF	TGCAGTGCTAGACTAGCGAGGCTCCAAGAGACCCAGTACTTC	NA	TRBJ2-5	TRBV20-1	14	many
CASSLEGQGTGELFF	TGTGCCAGCAGCTTAGAGGGACAGGGAACCGGGGAGCTGTTTTTT	TRBD1	TRBJ2-2	TRBV7-2	15	few
CASIAGTDNSPLHF	TGTGCCAGCATAGCGGGGACGGATAATTCACCCCTCCACTTT	NA	TRBJ1-6	TRBV25-1	14	NA
CASRGRAHSGANVLTF	TGTGCCAGCAGGGGCAGGGCCCACTCTGGGGCCAACGTCCTGACTTTC	NA	TRBJ2-6	TRBV28	16	many
CSVEGWEGASGANVLTF	TGCAGCGTTGAAGGCTGGGAAGGGGCCTCTGGGGCCAACGTCCTGACTTTC	NA	TRBJ2-6	TRBV29-1	17	many
CASQDRGQETQYF	TGTGCCAGTCAGGACCGAGGACAAGAGACCCAGTACTTC	NA	TRBJ2-5	TRBV5-4	13	NA
CASSADREYEQYF	TGTGCCAGCTCGGCGGACCGGGAGTACGAGCAGTACTTC	NA	TRBJ2-7	TRBV18	13	many
CASSLEAGGRDTQYF	TGTGCCAGCAGTTTAGAAGCGGGGGGAAGGGATACGCAGTATTTT	TRBD2	TRBJ2-3	TRBV28	15	many
CAVGQATGEQYF	TGTGCCGTAGGACAGGCCACGGGGGAGCAGTACTTC	TRBD1	TRBJ2-7	TRBV3-1	12	few
CASSQSQGTYEQYF	TGTGCCAGCAGCCAATCGCAGGGAACCTACGAGCAGTACTTC	NA	TRBJ2-7	TRBV4-2	14	few
CASSEGIEGRKTQYF	TGTGCCAGCAGTGAAGGAATTGAGGGGAGGAAGACCCAGTACTTC	NA	TRBJ2-5	TRBV6-1	15	few
CATRLGPGVGGYTF	TGTGCCACTCGACTGGGTCCTGGCGTAGGAGGCTACACCTTC	NA	TRBJ1-2	TRBV28	14	many
CASSVGREGDSPLHF	TGTGCCAGCAGCGTAGGCAGAGAGGGGGATTCACCCCTCCACTTT	NA	TRBJ1-6	TRBV9	15	few
CSASWLPMGQYF	TGCAGTGCTAGTTGGCTCCCCATGGGCCAGTACTTC	NA	TRBJ2-5	TRBV20-1	12	many
CATSRAQGVDSHLHF	TGTGCCACCAGCAGGGCCCAGGGGGTGGATTCACACCTCCACTTT	TRBD1	TRBJ1-6	TRBV15	15	NA
CASSLDLGSGQYF	TGTGCCAGCAGCTTAGATCTGGGGAGCGGGCAGTATTTT	NA	TRBJ2-3	TRBV11-2	13	NA
CSARAEQVPEYGYTF	TGCAGTGCTAGAGCCGAACAGGTTCCTGAATATGGCTACACCTTC	NA	TRBJ1-2	TRBV20-1	15	NA
CASSRLGGDTQYF	TGCGCCAGCAGTCGGTTGGGAGGGGATACGCAGTATTTT	TRBD2	TRBJ2-3	TRBV10-1	13	few
CASSQDPWPTRSNEQFF	TGTGCCAGCAGCCAAGACCCCTGGCCCACTAGGTCCAATGAGCAGTTCTTC	NA	TRBJ2-1	TRBV14	17	many
CASRGSGRANEQFF	TGTGCCAGCAGGGGTAGCGGGAGGGCCAATGAGCAGTTCTTC	TRBD2	TRBJ2-1	TRBV12-3/TRBV12-4	14	few
CASSPYIGTEAFF	TGTGCCAGCTCACCGTATATAGGTACTGAAGCTTTCTTT	NA	TRBJ1-1	TRBV18	13	many
CASLLDHEQFF	TGTGCCAGCCTACTAGATCACGAGCAGTTCTTC	NA	TRBJ2-1	TRBV11-2	11	few
CASSTVRTEAFF	TGTGCCAGCAGCACGGTGCGCACTGAAGCTTTCTTT	NA	TRBJ1-1	TRBV28	12	NA
CASSLTPSGYEQYF	TGTGCCAGCAGCTTAACCCCTTCGGGGTACGAGCAGTACTTC	NA	TRBJ2-7	TRBV7-8	14	few
CASSYGQDGGQPQHF	TGTGCCAGCAGCTATGGACAGGATGGGGGTCAGCCCCAGCATTTT	TRBD1	TRBJ1-5	TRBV5-8	15	many
CASSKTGYSEAFF	TGTGCCAGCAGTAAGACAGGGTATAGTGAAGCTTTCTTT	TRBD1	TRBJ1-1	TRBV12-3/TRBV12-4	13	many
CATDRSSGNTIYF	TGTGCCACAGACAGGAGCTCTGGAAACACCATATATTTT	NA	TRBJ1-3	TRBV12-3/TRBV12-4	13	NA
CASSPQAGGYNEQFF	TGTGCCAGCTCACCTCAAGCGGGAGGGTACAATGAGCAGTTCTTC	TRBD2	TRBJ2-1	TRBV18	15	NA
CASSRRTSVETQYF	TGTGCCAGCAGCCGGCGAACTAGCGTGGAGACCCAGTACTTC	TRBD2	TRBJ2-5	TRBV7-8	14	many
CASSQGQGVSMNTEAFF	TGCGCCAGCAGCCAAGGGCAGGGCGTCTCTATGAACACTGAAGCTTTCTTT	NA	TRBJ1-1	TRBV4-1	17	NA
CSRGEPRGTREETQYF	TGCAGTAGGGGGGAACCACGGGGCACGAGGGAAGAGACCCAGTACTTC	NA	TRBJ2-5	TRBV20-1	16	few
CSVEPETLAYNEQFF	TGCAGCGTTGAACCTGAGACTTTAGCCTACAATGAGCAGTTCTTC	NA	TRBJ2-1	TRBV29-1	15	few
CASSLEVSPHEQYF	TGTGCCAGCAGTTTAGAAGTCAGTCCCCACGAGCAGTACTTC	NA	TRBJ2-7	TRBV12-3/TRBV12-4	14	NA
CASSPWGGLEQYF	TGTGCCAGTAGCCCCTGGGGAGGGCTCGAGCAGTACTTC	TRBD2	TRBJ2-7	TRBV19	13	few
CASSYSTGVHEKLFF	TGCGCCAGCAGCTATTCGACAGGGGTGCATGAAAAACTGTTTTTT	TRBD1	TRBJ1-4	TRBV5-1	15	NA
CASSRGINGYTF	TGTGCCAGTAGTAGGGGGATCAATGGCTACACCTTC	NA	TRBJ1-2	TRBV19	12	many
CASSEWWVRNTEAFF	TGTGCCAGCAGTGAATGGTGGGTACGGAACACTGAAGCTTTCTTT	NA	TRBJ1-1	TRBV2	15	NA
CASSFQRLNQPQHF	TGTGCCAGCAGTTTTCAGAGGCTTAATCAGCCCCAGCATTTT	NA	TRBJ1-5	TRBV12-3/TRBV12-4	14	many
CSVAPGQGGYTF	TGCAGCGTTGCACCGGGACAAGGTGGCTACACCTTC	NA	TRBJ1-2	TRBV29-1	12	many
CASSIEWSSYNEQFF	TGTGCCAGTAGTATAGAGTGGTCCTCCTACAATGAGCAGTTCTTC	NA	TRBJ2-1	TRBV19	15	many